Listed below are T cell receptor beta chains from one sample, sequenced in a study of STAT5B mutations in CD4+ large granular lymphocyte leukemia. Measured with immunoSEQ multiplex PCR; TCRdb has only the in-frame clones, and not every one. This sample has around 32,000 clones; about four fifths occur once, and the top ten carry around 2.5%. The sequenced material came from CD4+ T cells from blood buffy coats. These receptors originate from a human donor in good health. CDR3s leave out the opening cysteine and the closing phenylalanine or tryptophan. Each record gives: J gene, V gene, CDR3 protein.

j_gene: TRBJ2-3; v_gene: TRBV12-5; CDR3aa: ASLPGSTDTQY
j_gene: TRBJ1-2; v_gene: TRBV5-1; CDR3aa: ASSLGGQGTNYGYT
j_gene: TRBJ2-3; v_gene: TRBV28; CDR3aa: ASRGQGSTDTQY
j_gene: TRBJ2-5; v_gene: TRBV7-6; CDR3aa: ASSSVAGTQETQY
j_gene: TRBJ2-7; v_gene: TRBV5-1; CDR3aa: ASSLTSGGSTYEQY
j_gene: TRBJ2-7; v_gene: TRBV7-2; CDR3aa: ASSLGGASGEQY
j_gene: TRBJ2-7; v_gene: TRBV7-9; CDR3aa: ASSPRGQGTYEQY
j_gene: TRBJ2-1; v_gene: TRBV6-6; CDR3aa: ASRTGVSYNEQF
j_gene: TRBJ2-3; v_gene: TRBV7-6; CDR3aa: ANFPKAGGCTDTQY
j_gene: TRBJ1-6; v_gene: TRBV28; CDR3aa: ASSSPQSGPLH
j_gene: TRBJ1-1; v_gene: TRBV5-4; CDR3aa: ASSLAGLGNTEAF
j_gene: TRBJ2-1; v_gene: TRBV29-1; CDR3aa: SVGGLAGEFSSSSYNEQF
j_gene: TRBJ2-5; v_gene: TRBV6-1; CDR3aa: ASSVAPGLAGEETQY
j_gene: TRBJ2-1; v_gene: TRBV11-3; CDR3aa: ASSRTHNEQF
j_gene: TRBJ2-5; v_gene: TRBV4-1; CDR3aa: ASSQDFPGQETQY
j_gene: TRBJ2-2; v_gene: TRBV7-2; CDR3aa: ASSLAAGTGELF
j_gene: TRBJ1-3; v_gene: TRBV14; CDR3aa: ASSPITLFGTGSSGNTIY
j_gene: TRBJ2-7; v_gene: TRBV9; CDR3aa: ASSVGGQGYEQY
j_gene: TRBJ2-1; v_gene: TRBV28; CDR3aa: ASSLRLAVYNEQF
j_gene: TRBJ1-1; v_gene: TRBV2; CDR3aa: ASSDRTANTEAF
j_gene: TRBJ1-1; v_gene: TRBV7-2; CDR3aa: ASSRTWGGDTEAF
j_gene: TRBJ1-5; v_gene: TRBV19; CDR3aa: ASSLIGEGYQPQH
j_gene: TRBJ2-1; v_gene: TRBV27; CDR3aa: ASSLPSGRSYNEQF
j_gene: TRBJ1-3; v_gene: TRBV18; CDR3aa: ASSPATGQYRNTIY
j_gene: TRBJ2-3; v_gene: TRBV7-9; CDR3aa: ASSPLSARLPSTDTQY
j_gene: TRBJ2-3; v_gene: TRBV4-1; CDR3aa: ASSQSTTSGGISGTQY
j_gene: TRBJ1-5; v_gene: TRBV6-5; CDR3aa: ASSSGQVSNQPQH
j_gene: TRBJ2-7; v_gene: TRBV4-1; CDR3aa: ASSHSGTGSYEQY
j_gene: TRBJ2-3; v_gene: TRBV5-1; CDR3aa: ASSLAGGMDTQY
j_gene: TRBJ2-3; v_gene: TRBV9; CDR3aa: ASSAGLATDTQY
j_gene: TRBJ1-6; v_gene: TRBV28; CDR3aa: ASSLLLGRYSPLH
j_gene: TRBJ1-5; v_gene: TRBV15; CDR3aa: ATSRQGRQPQH
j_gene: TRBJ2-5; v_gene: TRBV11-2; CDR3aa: ASSLGGAGGGETQY
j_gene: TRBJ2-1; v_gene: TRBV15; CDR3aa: ATSLGTSGRNEQF
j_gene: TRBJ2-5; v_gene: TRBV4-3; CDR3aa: ASSRKGEPGQETQY
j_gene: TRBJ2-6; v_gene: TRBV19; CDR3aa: ASTRGVPGANVLT
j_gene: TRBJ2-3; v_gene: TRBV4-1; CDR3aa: ASSQLAGVDTQY
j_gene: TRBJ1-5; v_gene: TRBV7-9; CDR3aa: ASSLQGGNQPQH
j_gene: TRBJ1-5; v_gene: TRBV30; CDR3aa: AWSADRGWRSNQPQH
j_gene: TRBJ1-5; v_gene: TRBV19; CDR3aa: ASSMSGGEGQPQH
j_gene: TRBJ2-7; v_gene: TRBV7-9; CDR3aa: ASSSVQGARNEQY
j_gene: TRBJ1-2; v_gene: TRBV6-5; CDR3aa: ASVPSQDRGYGYT
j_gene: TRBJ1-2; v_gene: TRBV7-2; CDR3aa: ASSLYQGDGYT
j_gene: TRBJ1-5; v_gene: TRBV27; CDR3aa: ASSKTGDQPQH
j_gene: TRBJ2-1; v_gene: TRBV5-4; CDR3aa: ASSFTSGSGNEQF
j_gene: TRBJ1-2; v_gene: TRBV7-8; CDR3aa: ASSLGEAGWYGYT
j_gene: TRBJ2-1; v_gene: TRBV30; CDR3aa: AWSPYGSNEQF
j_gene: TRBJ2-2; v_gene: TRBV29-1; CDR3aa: SVEGTVKRGNTGELF
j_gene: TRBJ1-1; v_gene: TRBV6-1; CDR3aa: ASSDDGTKKAF
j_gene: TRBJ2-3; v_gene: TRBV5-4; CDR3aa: ASSKGLAGASTDTQY
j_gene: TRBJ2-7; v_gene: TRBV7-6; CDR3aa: ASSLVDLGGYEQY
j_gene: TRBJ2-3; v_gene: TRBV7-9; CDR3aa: ASSTTTSGSNTQY
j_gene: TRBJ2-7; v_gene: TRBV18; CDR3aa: ASSLPGLSYEQY
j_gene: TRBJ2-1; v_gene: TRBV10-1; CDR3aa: ASSSGTVYNEQF
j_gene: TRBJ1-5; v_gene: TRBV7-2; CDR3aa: ASSLGPSGRYRAQPQH
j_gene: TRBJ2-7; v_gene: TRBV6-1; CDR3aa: ASKFERMTAYEQY
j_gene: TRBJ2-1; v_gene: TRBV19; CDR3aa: ASSMLAGENNEQF